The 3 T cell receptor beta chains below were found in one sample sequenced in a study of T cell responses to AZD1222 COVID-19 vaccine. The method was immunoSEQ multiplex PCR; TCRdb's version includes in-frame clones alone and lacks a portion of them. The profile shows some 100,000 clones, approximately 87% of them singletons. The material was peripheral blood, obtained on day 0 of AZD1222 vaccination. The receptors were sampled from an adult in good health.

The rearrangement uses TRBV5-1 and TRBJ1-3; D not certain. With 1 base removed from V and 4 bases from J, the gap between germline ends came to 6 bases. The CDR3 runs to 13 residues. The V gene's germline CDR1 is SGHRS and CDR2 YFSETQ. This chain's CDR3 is CASSLTGGNTIYF. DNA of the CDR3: TGCGCCAGCAGCTTGACGGGAGGAAACACCATATATTTT.

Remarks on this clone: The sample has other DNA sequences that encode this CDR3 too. CDR3 nucleotide sequence: TGTGCCACCAGCAGAGATGGGGGCCCGAGTGAAAAACTGTTTTTT. Its protein product is CATSRDGGPSEKLFF. This chain links TRBV15 with TRBJ1-4; the D gene is possibly TRBD1 (6 bases). The V gene lost 0 bases and the J gene lost 7 bases, with 12 bases spanning the gap. This CDR3 region has 15 residues. Germline values: CDR1 LNHNV, CDR2 YYDKDF (reference sequence).

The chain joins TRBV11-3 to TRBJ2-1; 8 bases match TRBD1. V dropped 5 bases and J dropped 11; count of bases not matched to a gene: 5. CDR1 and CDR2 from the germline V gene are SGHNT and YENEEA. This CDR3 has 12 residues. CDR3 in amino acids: CASSITGGQQFF. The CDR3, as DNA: TGTGCCAGCAGCATCACAGGGGGGCAGCAGTTCTTC.